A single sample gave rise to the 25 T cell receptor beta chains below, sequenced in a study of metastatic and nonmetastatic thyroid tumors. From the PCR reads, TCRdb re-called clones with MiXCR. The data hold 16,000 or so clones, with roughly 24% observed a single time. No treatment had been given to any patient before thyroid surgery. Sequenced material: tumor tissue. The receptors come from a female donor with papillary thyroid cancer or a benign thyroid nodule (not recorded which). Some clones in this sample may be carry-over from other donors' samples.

DNA for the CDR3: TGTGCCAGCAGCTCAGATGCAGGGGGCGTCGGAAACACCATATATTTT. The encoded protein is CASSSDAGGVGNTIYF. The chain uses TRBV11-2 and TRBJ1-3, with 8 bases aligning to TRBD1. This CDR3 contains 16 residues. Germline loops: CDR1 SGHAT, CDR2 FQNNGV. Trimming removed 4 bases from V and 4 bases from J; junction bases left unmatched: 9. The whole variable domain, remainder taken from reference TRBV11-2 and TRBJ1-3, is EAGVAQSPRYKIIEKRQSVAFWCNPISGHATLYWYQQILGQGPKLLIQFQNNGVVDDSQLPKDRFSAERLKGVDSTLKIQPAKLEDSAVYLCASSSDAGGVGNTIYFGEGSWLTVV.

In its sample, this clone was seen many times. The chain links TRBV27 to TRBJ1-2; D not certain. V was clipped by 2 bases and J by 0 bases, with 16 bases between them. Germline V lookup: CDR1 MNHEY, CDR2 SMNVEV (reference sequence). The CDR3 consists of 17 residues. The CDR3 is CASSLIGDLRPNYGYTF. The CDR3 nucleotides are TGTGCCAGCAGTTTAATAGGCGACCTTCGACCTAACTATGGCTACACCTTC.

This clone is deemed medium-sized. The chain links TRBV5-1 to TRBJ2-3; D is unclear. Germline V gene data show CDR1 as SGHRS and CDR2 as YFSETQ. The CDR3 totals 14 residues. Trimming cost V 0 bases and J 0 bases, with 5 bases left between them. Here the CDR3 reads CASSLGSSTDTQYF. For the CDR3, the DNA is TGCGCCAGCAGCTTGGGCTCTAGCACAGATACGCAGTATTTT. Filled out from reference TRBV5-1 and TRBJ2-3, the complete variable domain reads KAGVTQTPRYLIKTRGQQVTLSCSPISGHRSVSWYQQTPGQGLQFLFEYFSETQRNKGNFPGRFSGRQFSNSRSEMNVSTLELGDSALYLCASSLGSSTDTQYFGPGTRLTVL.

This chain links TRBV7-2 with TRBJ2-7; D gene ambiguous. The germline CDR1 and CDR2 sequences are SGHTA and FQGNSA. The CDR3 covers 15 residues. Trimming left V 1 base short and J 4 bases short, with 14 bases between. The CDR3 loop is CASSLGLYLNYEQYF. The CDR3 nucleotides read TGTGCCAGCAGCTTAGGACTCTATTTAAATTACGAGCAGTACTTC.

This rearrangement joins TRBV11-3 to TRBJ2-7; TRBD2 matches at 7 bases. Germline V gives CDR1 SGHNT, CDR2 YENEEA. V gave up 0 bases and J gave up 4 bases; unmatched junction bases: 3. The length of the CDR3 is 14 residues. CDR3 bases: TGTGCCAGCAGCTTAGAGCTGGGGGGGTACGAGCAGTACTTC. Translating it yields CASSLELGGYEQYF.

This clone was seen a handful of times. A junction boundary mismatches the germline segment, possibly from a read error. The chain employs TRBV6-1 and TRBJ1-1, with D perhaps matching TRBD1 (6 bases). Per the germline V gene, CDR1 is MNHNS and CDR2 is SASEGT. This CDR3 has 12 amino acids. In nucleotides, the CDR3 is TGTGCCAACAGTCAGGGGAACACTGAATCTTTCTTT. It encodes CANSQGNTESFF.

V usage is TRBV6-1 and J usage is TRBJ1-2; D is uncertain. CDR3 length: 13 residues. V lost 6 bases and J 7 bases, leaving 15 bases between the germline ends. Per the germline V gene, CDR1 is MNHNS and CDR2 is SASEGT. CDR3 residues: CASSPTSFGGYTF. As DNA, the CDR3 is TGTGCCAGCAGCCCGACTTCGTTTGGTGGCTACACCTTC.

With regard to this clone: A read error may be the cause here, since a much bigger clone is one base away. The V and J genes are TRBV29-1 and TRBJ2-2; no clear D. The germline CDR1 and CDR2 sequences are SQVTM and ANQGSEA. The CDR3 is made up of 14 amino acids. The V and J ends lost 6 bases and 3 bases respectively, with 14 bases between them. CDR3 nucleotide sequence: TGCAGCGTCCTCCCCGTGACGGACACCGGGGAGCTGTTTTTT. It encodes CSVLPVTDTGELFF.

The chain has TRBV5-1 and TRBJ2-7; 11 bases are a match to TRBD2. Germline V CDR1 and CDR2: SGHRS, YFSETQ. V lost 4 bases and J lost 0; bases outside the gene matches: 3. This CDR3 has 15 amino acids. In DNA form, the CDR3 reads TGCGCCAGCAGCAAGGGACTAGCGGTCTCCTACGAGCAGTACTTC. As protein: CASSKGLAVSYEQYF.

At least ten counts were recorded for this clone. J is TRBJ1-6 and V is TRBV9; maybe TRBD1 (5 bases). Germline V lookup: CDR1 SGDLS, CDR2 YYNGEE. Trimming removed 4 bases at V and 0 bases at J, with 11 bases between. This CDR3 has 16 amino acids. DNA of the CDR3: TGTGCCAGCAGCCCCTCGACAGACTCCTATAATTCACCCCTCCACTTT. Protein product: CASSPSTDSYNSPLHF.

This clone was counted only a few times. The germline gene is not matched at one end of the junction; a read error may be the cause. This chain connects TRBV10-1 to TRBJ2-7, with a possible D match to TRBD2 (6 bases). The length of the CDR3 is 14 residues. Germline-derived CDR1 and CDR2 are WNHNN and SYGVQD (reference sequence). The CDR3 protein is CASSRSRLGYELYF. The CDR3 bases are TGCGCCAGCAGCCGATCCAGACTAGGCTACGAGCTGTACTTC.

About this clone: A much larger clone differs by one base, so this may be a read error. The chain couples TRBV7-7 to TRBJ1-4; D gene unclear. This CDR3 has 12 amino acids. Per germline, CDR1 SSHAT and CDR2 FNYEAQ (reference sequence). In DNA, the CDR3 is TGTGCTAGCAGCACCCGTCTTGAAAAACTGTTTTTT. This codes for CASSTRLEKLFF.

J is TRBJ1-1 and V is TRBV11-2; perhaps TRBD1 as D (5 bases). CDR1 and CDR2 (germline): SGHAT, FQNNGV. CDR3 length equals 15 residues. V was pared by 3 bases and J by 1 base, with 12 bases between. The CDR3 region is CASSFRGAGNTEAFF. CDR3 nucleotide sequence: TGTGCCAGCAGCTTCCGGGGCGCGGGGAACACTGAAGCTTTCTTT.

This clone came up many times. Written as DNA, the CDR3 is TGTGCCAGCAGGGCTAGACAGGGAGACACTGAAGCTTTCTTT. Encoded protein: CASRARQGDTEAFF. The rearrangement links TRBV2 to TRBJ1-1; 7 nucleotides align to TRBD1. Germline CDR1 reads SNHLY; CDR2 reads FYNNEI. Trimming removed 6 bases from V and 3 bases from J; junction bases left unmatched: 7. The CDR3 has 14 residues.

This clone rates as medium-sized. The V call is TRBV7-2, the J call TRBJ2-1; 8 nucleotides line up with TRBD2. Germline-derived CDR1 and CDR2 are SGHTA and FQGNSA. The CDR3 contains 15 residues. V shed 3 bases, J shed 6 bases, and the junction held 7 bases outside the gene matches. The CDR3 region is CASSLVSGSRNEQFF. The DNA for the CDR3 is TGTGCCAGCAGCTTGGTGAGCGGGAGTCGCAATGAGCAGTTCTTC.

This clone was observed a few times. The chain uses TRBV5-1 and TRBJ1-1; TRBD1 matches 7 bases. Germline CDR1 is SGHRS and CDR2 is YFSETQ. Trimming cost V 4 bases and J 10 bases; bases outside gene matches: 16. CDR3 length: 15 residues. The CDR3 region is CASSGWGTADEGAFF. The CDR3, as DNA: TGCGCCAGCAGCGGGTGGGGGACAGCCGATGAAGGAGCTTTCTTT.

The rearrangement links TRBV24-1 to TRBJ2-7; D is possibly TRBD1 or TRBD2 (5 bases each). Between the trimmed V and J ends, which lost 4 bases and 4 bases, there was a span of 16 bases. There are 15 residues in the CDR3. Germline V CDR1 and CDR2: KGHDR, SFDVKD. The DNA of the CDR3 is TGTGCCACCAGTGACCCCGGGACCGGGGCTTACGAGCAGTACTTC. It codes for CATSDPGTGAYEQYF.

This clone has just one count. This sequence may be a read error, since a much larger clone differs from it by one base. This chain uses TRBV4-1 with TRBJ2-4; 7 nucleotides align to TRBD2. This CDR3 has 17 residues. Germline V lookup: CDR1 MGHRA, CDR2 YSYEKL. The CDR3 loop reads CANSQVPTSEAKNIQYF. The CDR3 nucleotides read TGCGCCAACAGCCAAGTCCCCACTAGCGAAGCCAAAAACATTCAGTACTTC.

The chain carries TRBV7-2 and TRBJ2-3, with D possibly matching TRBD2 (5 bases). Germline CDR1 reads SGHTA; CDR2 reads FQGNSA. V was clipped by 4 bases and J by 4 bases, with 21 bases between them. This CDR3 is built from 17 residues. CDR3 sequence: CASSSGMVGSWSDTQYF. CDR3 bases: TGTGCCAGCAGCTCCGGGATGGTCGGTAGTTGGTCAGATACGCAGTATTTT.

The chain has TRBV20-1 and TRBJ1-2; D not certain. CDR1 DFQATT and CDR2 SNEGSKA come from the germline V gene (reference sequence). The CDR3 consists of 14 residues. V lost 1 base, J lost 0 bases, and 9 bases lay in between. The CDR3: CSARGGNTNYGYTF. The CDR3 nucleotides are TGCAGTGCTAGAGGTGGGAACACTAACTATGGCTACACCTTC.

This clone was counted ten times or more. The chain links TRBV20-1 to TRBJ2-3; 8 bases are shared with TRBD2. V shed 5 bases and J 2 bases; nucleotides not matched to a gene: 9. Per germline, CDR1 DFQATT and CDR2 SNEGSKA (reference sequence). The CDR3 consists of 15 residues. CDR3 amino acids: CSAQGLDRFTDTQYF. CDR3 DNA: TGCAGTGCTCAGGGACTAGATAGATTCACAGATACGCAGTATTTT.

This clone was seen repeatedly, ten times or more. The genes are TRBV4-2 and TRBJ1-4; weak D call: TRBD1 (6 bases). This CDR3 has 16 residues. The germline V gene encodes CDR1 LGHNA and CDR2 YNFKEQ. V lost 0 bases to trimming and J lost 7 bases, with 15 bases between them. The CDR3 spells CASSQEWDLGGEKLFF. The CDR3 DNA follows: TGTGCCAGCAGCCAAGAATGGGACCTAGGGGGTGAAAAACTGTTTTTT.

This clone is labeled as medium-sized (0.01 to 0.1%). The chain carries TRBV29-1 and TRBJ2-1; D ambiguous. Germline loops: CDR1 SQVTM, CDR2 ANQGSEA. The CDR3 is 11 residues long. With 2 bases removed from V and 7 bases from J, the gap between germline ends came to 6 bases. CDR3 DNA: TGCAGCGTTGAACCACTAAATGAGCAGTTCTTC. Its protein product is CSVEPLNEQFF.

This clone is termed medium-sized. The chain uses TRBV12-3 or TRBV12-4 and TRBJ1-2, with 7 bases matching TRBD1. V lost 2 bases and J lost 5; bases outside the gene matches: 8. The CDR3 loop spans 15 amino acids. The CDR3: CASSLRQGGAYGYTF. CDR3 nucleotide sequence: TGTGCCAGCAGTTTAAGGCAGGGGGGGGCTTATGGCTACACCTTC.

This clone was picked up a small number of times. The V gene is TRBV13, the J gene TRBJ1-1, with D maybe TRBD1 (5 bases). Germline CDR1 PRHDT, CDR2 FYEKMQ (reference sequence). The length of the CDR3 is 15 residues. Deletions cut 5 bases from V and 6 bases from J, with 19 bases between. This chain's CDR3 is CASSITGRGEAEAFF. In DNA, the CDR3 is TGTGCCAGCAGCATCACCGGCCGGGGGGAGGCTGAAGCTTTCTTT.